Below, 8 T cell receptor beta chains from the same sample are listed, as sequenced in a study of CD8 T cells in Susac syndrome. The authors reverse transcribed 0.5 to 1 ug RNA with random hexamers. Each CDR3 protein is one row after TCRdb ran MiXCR on the immunoSEQ multiplex PCR reads. In the table there are hundreds of thousands of distinct CDR3 sequences, about 96% of which are singletons. The sample comprised CD4+ T cells from PBMCs. These receptors were taken from a human donor with Susac syndrome.

The chain is built from TRBV29-1 and TRBJ1-2; D is unclear. CDR1 SQVTM and CDR2 ANQGSEA come from the germline V gene. The ends were cut back, 5 bases at V and 3 bases at J, with 13 bases in the middle. This CDR3 is built from 13 residues. CDR3 sequence reads: CSVSPRGDYGYTF. The CDR3 coding sequence is TGCAGCGTTTCACCCCGGGGTGACTATGGCTACACCTTC.

The rearrangement uses TRBV21-1 and TRBJ2-6; TRBD1 is taken as the D call from the table, unchecked against the DNA. TRBV21-1 is an annotated pseudogene. The CDR3 is made up of 19 amino acids. The CDR3: CASSKKRQGFHSGANVLTF. CDR3 bases: TGTGCCAGCAGCAAAAAGAGACAGGGGTTCCACTCTGGGGCCAACGTCCTGACTTTC.

The chain recombines TRBV20-1 with TRBJ1-5, with D possibly being TRBD1 (5 bases). Germline V lookup: CDR1 DFQATT, CDR2 SNEGSKA (reference sequence). The CDR3 is 14 amino acids. V shed 6 bases and J shed 1 base, with 13 bases lying between them. CDR3 DNA: TGCAGTGCCCTGGTGGACACGAGCAATCAGCCCCAGCATTTT. Residues: CSALVDTSNQPQHF.

V gene TRBV20-1 combines with J gene TRBJ2-1; D might be TRBD2 (5 bases). The CDR3 is 15 residues long. V was pared by 6 bases and J by 0 bases, with 15 bases between. CDR1 and CDR2 from the germline V gene are DFQATT and SNEGSKA (reference sequence). CDR3 in DNA: TGCAGTGCCCCTGAGGGCGGAAGCTCCTACAATGAGCAGTTCTTC. Amino acids: CSAPEGGSSYNEQFF.

The chain recombines TRBV20-1 with TRBJ2-5, with 9 bases aligning to TRBD1. V shed 5 bases and J 4 bases; nucleotides not matched to a gene: 2. Looked up from germline, CDR1 is DFQATT and CDR2 is SNEGSKA (reference sequence). The CDR3 covers 12 residues. Written as DNA, the CDR3 is TGCAGTGCTGTGGACAGGGGAGAGACCCAGTACTTC. Translating it yields CSAVDRGETQYF.

This chain uses TRBV29-1 with TRBJ2-7; TRBD1 aligns across 10 bases. J was trimmed by 4 bases and V by 4 bases; bases with no gene match: 4. Germline CDR1 reads SQVTM; CDR2 reads ANQGSEA. CDR3 length: 13 residues. The CDR3 loop reads CSVARTGGYEQYF. CDR3 bases: TGCAGCGTTGCCCGGACAGGGGGTTACGAGCAGTACTTC.

The J gene is TRBJ2-1, the V gene TRBV29-1; 8 positions agree with TRBD1. The CDR3 is made up of 14 amino acids. J gave up 7 bases and V 5 bases, and 10 bases lay outside the gene matches. Germline V gives CDR1 SQVTM, CDR2 ANQGSEA. The CDR3 DNA follows: TGCAGCGTTACAGGGGGAACGGGAATTAATGAGCAGTTCTTC. Its protein product is CSVTGGTGINEQFF.

This sequence joins TRBV4-1 and TRBJ2-7; D ambiguous. The CDR3 runs to 24 residues. Per germline, CDR1 MGHRA and CDR2 YSYEKL. V lost 0 bases to trimming and J lost 1 base, with 37 bases between them. The CDR3 DNA reads as TGCGCCAGCAGCCAAGAACCCCCAAGAGCGCCGTTCGGTAGTGCGCATGGGTGGTCCTACGAGCAGTACTTC. Protein sequence: CASSQEPPRAPFGSAHGWSYEQYF.